A selection of T cell receptor beta chains follows, all from one sample in a study of CD8 T cells in ankylosing spondylitis. TCRdb used MiXCR to reprocess the 5' RACE reads, holding one entry per CDR3 protein. The top ten hold 0.75% to 0.9% of the sample, which has around 450,000 distinct CDR3 sequences, roughly 26% seen once. The specimen was blood, either unsorted or a sorted T cell fraction (not recorded which). Receptors were obtained from a male donor with ankylosing spondylitis. CDR3s include the opening cysteine and the closing phenylalanine or tryptophan. The order of the fields is V gene, J gene, D gene, clone size, CDR3 DNA, CDR3 protein. A D gene is named only where the DNA matches it firmly. Size is omitted from some rows. Given values are once, few, many or a class for expanded clones.

V: TRBV5-4
J: TRBJ1-2
D: NA
size: NA
DNA: TGTGCCAGCAACCCGGGTGCTTCTAACTATGGCTACACCTTC
CDR3: CASNPGASNYGYTF

V: TRBV20-1
J: TRBJ2-7
D: NA
size: few
DNA: TGCAGTGCTAGAAGGGCAGGGGCGAAGGGAGAGCAGTACTTC
CDR3: CSARRAGAKGEQYF

V: TRBV12-3/TRBV12-4
J: TRBJ1-5
D: TRBD1
size: NA
DNA: TGTGCCAGCAGTCCGTCGGGACAGGGCGAGCAGCCCCAGCATTTT
CDR3: CASSPSGQGEQPQHF

V: TRBV12-3/TRBV12-4
J: TRBJ1-3
D: TRBD1
size: NA
DNA: TGTGCCGGAAGGGACAGAAGAAAAGGTGGAAACACCATATATTTT
CDR3: CAGRDRRKGGNTIYF

V: TRBV30
J: TRBJ2-1
D: NA
size: NA
DNA: TGTGCCTGGAGTGGGGACGTAACTACGGAGCAGTTCTTC
CDR3: CAWSGDVTTEQFF

V: TRBV19
J: TRBJ1-1
D: NA
size: NA
DNA: TGTGCCAGTACGGCCGGGACACCGAACACTGAAGCTTTCTTT
CDR3: CASTAGTPNTEAFF

V: TRBV18
J: TRBJ2-1
D: TRBD2
size: few
DNA: TGTGCCAGCTCACCTCTGACTAGCGGAGAAAATGAGCAGTTCTTC
CDR3: CASSPLTSGENEQFF

V: TRBV5-6
J: TRBJ2-3
D: NA
size: NA
DNA: TGTGCCAGCAGCTTCCCCACAGAGGGCCCAGATACGCAGTATTTT
CDR3: CASSFPTEGPDTQYF

V: TRBV12-3/TRBV12-4
J: TRBJ1-1
D: TRBD1
size: NA
DNA: TGTGCCAGCACCGGACAGGGGAGCACTGAAGCTTTCTTT
CDR3: CASTGQGSTEAFF

V: TRBV20-1
J: TRBJ2-5
D: NA
size: few
DNA: TGCAGTGCCCTGAGTAGGGGGCAAGAGACCCAGTACTTC
CDR3: CSALSRGQETQYF

V: TRBV3-1
J: TRBJ1-3
D: NA
size: NA
DNA: TGTGCCAGCAGCCAAGGAATGCAGGTCCGAAACACCATATATTTT
CDR3: CASSQGMQVRNTIYF

V: TRBV4-2
J: TRBJ1-1
D: TRBD1
size: few
DNA: TGTGCCAGCAAAAGACAGGGAGGGGACACTGAAGCTTTCTTT
CDR3: CASKRQGGDTEAFF

V: TRBV11-2
J: TRBJ2-1
D: NA
size: NA
DNA: TGTGCCAGCAGCCAAGGGCAGGTAACTTATAATGAGCAGTTCTTC
CDR3: CASSQGQVTYNEQFF

V: TRBV6-2/TRBV6-3
J: TRBJ2-3
D: TRBD2
size: NA
DNA: TGTGCCAGCCAACGGCGGGGGGCGTTTACAGATACGCAGTATTTT
CDR3: CASQRRGAFTDTQYF

V: TRBV7-8
J: TRBJ1-6
D: TRBD1
size: NA
DNA: TGTGCCAGCAGCTGGGACAGGGACTCACCCCTCCACTTT
CDR3: CASSWDRDSPLHF

V: TRBV12-3/TRBV12-4
J: TRBJ2-5
D: TRBD2
size: few
DNA: TGTGCCAGCAGTTCGGGACTAGCGGAGGACGGGGAGACCCAGTACTTC
CDR3: CASSSGLAEDGETQYF

V: TRBV12-3/TRBV12-4
J: TRBJ1-6
D: TRBD1
size: few
DNA: TGTGCCAGCAGTTTCCAGGGGGCAGGTTCACCCCTCCACTTT
CDR3: CASSFQGAGSPLHF

V: TRBV12-3/TRBV12-4
J: TRBJ1-1
D: NA
size: few
DNA: TGTGCCAGCAGTTTCGTAGGGGGTGAGACTGAAGCTTTCTTT
CDR3: CASSFVGGETEAFF

V: TRBV25-1
J: TRBJ2-2
D: TRBD2
size: few
DNA: TGTGCCAGCAGTGATTCTCCGGGACTAGCAGTCACCGGGGAGCTGTTTTTT
CDR3: CASSDSPGLAVTGELFF

V: TRBV20-1
J: TRBJ2-1
D: TRBD2
size: NA
DNA: TGCAGTGCTTGGCCGGGACTAGCGGGAGTCAATGAGCAGTTCTTC
CDR3: CSAWPGLAGVNEQFF

V: TRBV4-2
J: TRBJ2-7
D: NA
size: few
DNA: TGTGCCAGCAGCCAAGATCTGCGGGGGCGGTACGAGCAGTACTTC
CDR3: CASSQDLRGRYEQYF

V: TRBV2
J: TRBJ2-5
D: NA
size: many
DNA: TGTGCCAGCAGTAAAGACAGCCAAGAGACCCAGTACTTC
CDR3: CASSKDSQETQYF

V: TRBV20-1
J: TRBJ2-5
D: NA
size: few
DNA: TGCAGTGCTAGAGATCGGGTTAGCGGAATCCAAGAGACCCAGTACTTC
CDR3: CSARDRVSGIQETQYF

V: TRBV4-1
J: TRBJ1-2
D: NA
size: few
DNA: TGCGCCAGCAGCCAAGGGGCGGCCGGCAGGGGCTATGGCTACACCTTC
CDR3: CASSQGAAGRGYGYTF

V: TRBV7-6
J: TRBJ2-3
D: NA
size: NA
DNA: TGTGCCAGCAGCGACCGTTTTCCAGATACGCAGTATTTT
CDR3: CASSDRFPDTQYF

V: TRBV20-1
J: TRBJ1-5
D: NA
size: few
DNA: TGCAGTGCTAGAGTCCCCTTTGGGGGCAGGAGTCAGCCCCAGCATTTT
CDR3: CSARVPFGGRSQPQHF

V: TRBV12-3/TRBV12-4
J: TRBJ1-5
D: NA
size: NA
DNA: TGTGCCAGCAGTTTATTCCAGGGAGGGAGGGAGCCCCAGCATTTT
CDR3: CASSLFQGGREPQHF

V: TRBV3-1
J: TRBJ2-1
D: TRBD1
size: NA
DNA: TGTGCCAGCAGCCCGGGACAGGACTCCTACAATGAGCAGTTCTTC
CDR3: CASSPGQDSYNEQFF

V: TRBV20-1
J: TRBJ2-1
D: NA
size: NA
DNA: TGCAGTGTCAGGAATGAGGCCAGGGATGAGCAGTTCTTC
CDR3: CSVRNEARDEQFF

V: TRBV12-3/TRBV12-4
J: TRBJ2-5
D: TRBD2
size: many
DNA: TGTGCCAGCAGTCTACGGACTAGCGGGATGGAGACCCAGTACTTC
CDR3: CASSLRTSGMETQYF

V: TRBV7-2
J: TRBJ2-1
D: NA
size: few
DNA: TGTGCCAGCGGGGAGCGGGACAATGAGCAGTTCTTC
CDR3: CASGERDNEQFF

V: TRBV7-8
J: TRBJ1-1
D: NA
size: NA
DNA: TGTGCCAGCAGCTTAGCGAACCGGGCACGAGTAAACACTGAAGCTTTCTTT
CDR3: CASSLANRARVNTEAFF

V: TRBV20-1
J: TRBJ2-1
D: NA
size: NA
DNA: TGCAGTGCTAGAGACCGGGACTGGGGGGATGAGCAGTTCTTC
CDR3: CSARDRDWGDEQFF

V: TRBV7-2
J: TRBJ2-7
D: NA
size: few
DNA: TGTGCCAGCAGCTTACTTGGGCGTGACGAGCAGTACTTC
CDR3: CASSLLGRDEQYF

V: TRBV28
J: TRBJ1-1
D: NA
size: NA
DNA: TGTGCCAGCACTTTAGCGGGGTTCACTGAAGCTTTCTTT
CDR3: CASTLAGFTEAFF

V: TRBV28
J: TRBJ2-5
D: NA
size: NA
DNA: TGTGCCAGCACCACTTCCGGGCCCCAAGAGACCCAGTACTTC
CDR3: CASTTSGPQETQYF

V: TRBV24-1
J: TRBJ2-1
D: TRBD2
size: NA
DNA: TGTGCCACCAGTGGGTCCCCGGGACTAGCGACTCGGGGTGAGCAGTTCTTC
CDR3: CATSGSPGLATRGEQFF

V: TRBV20-1
J: TRBJ1-5
D: NA
size: NA
DNA: TGCAGTGCGATGGACCGTAGGTCCAATCAGCCCCAGCATTTT
CDR3: CSAMDRRSNQPQHF

V: TRBV6-1
J: TRBJ1-1
D: NA
size: NA
DNA: TGTGCCACCCGGGGGTTGAGGGAAAACACTGAAGCTTTCTTT
CDR3: CATRGLRENTEAFF

V: TRBV7-2
J: TRBJ1-2
D: NA
size: NA
DNA: TGTGCCAGCATCCTGATCGACGGACAGCCTAATTCCCACACCTTC
CDR3: CASILIDGQPNSHTF

V: TRBV2
J: TRBJ2-7
D: NA
size: few
DNA: TGTGCCAGCAGCCGGGACTTGGCCTACGAGCAGTACTTC
CDR3: CASSRDLAYEQYF